This T cell receptor (beta chain) originates from a study of early T cells in non-severe SARS-CoV-2 infection. TCRdb used MiXCR to reprocess the 5' RACE reads, holding one entry per CDR3 protein. The data hold approximately 70,000 distinct CDR3 sequences, with approximately 13% observed a single time. Trimming pared 3 bases from V and 0 bases from J, leaving 12 bases between. CDR1 is SGHAT, CDR2 FQNNGV, per germline. The CDR3 length is 15 residues. The TCR sequence derives from an adult who was a healthcare worker with PCR-confirmed SARS-CoV-2 infection or an uninfected control (not recorded which). This material consisted of whole blood, taken at baseline. The gene calls are TRBV11-2 and TRBJ2-7; D is undetermined. CDR3 sequence: CASSLELPGSYEQYF. CDR3 nucleotides: TGTGCCAGCAGCTTGGAACTACCAGGCTCCTACGAGCAGTACTTC.